The entry below describes one T cell receptor (beta chain). Its antigen remains unidentified. The sequencing template was cDNA reverse transcribed from extracted RNA. Profiling relied on immunoSEQ multiplex PCR, and the TCRdb table lists in-frame clones only, not all of them. There are 200,000 to 250,000 clones in the sample; 35% to 45% occur only once, and 0.48% lies in the top ten. This entry belongs to a study of CD8+ T cells in alopecia areata. Treatment specified: oral pan-JAK inhibitor, 5-10 mg twice daily. A FACSAria was used to sort CD4+ and CD8+ T cells. These cells came from PBMCs. Study-wide findings and caveats: Tofacitinib did not eliminate many expanded lesional clones from scalp or blood.

Germline V lookup: CDR1 WNHNN, CDR2 SYGVQD (reference sequence). Trimming removed 2 bases from V and 8 bases from J, with 12 bases in between. This CDR3 comprises 13 residues. The sequenced sample was CD4+ T cells sorted from blood, obtained at approximately week 31, from a patient treated with tofacitinib. The V and J genes are TRBV10-1 and TRBJ1-1, with a weak D call TRBD1 (6 bases). The sequence was obtained from a human donor with alopecia areata. For the CDR3, the DNA is TGCGCCAGCAGTGAGGATCTGACAGGAGAAGCTTTCTTT. Translated, it gives CASSEDLTGEAFF.